Described below is a single TCR beta chain sequence and its context. The length of the CDR3 is 15 residues. The junction had 7 bases not matched to a gene; V was cut back by 2 bases and J by 5 bases. The germline CDR1 and CDR2 sequences are MDHEN and SYDVKM. This record belongs to a study of T cell responses to AZD1222 COVID-19 vaccine. Some clones are missing from TCRdb's copy, which holds only in-frame ones; the method was immunoSEQ multiplex PCR. The sample has under 150,000 clones; just over 90% are singletons. This specimen consisted of peripheral blood, obtained on day 0 of AZD1222 vaccination. This clonotype was obtained from an adult in good health. V is TRBV28 and J is TRBJ2-5; TRBD2 matches at 8 bases. The CDR3 protein is CASSLGRGGWETQYF. The DNA of the CDR3 is TGTGCCAGCAGTTTAGGACGGGGGGGCTGGGAGACCCAGTACTTC. Combining the CDR3 with reference TRBV28 and TRBJ2-5 gives the whole variable domain DVKVTQSSRYLVKRTGEKVFLECVQDMDHENMFWYRQDPGLGLRLIYFSYDVKMKEKGDIPEGYSVSREKKERFSLILESASTNQTSMYLCASSLGRGGWETQYFGPGTRLLVL.